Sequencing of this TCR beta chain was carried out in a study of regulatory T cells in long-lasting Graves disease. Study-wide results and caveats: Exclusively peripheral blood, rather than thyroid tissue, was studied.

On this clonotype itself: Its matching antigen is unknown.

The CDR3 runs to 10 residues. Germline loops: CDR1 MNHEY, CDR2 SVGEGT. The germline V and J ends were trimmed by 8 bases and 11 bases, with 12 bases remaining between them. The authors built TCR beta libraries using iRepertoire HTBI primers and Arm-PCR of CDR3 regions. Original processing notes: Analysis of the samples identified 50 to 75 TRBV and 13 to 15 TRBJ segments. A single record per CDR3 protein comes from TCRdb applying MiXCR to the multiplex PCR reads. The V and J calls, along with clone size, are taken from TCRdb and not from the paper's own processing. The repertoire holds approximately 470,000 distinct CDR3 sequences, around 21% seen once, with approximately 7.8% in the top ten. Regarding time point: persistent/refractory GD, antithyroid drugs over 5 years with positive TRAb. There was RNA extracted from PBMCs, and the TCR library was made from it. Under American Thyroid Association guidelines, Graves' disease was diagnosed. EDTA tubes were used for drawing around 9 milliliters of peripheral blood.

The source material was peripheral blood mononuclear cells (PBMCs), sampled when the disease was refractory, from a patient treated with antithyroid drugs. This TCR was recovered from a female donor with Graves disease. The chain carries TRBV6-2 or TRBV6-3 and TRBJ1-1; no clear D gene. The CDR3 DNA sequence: TGTGCCAGCCGGGGTGGGATGGCTTTCTTT. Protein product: CASRGGMAFF.